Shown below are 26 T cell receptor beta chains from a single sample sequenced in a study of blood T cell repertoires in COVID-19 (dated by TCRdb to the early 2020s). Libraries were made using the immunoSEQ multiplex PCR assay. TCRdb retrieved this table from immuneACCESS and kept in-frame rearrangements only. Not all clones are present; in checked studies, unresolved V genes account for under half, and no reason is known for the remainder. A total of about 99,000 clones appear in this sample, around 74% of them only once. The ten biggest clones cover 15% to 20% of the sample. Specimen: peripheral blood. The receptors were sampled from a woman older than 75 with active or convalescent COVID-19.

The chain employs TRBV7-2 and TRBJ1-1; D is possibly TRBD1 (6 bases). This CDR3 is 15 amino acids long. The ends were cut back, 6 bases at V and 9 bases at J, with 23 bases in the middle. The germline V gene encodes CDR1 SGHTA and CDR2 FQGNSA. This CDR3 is CASSETIGQLVKAFF. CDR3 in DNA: TGTGCCAGCAGTGAAACTATAGGACAGCTAGTTAAAGCTTTCTTT.

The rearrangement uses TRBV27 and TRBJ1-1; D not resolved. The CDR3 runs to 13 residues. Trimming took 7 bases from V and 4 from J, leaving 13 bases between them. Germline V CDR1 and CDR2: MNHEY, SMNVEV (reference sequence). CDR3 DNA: TGTGCCAGCATAAATAATCGGGGCACTGAAGCTTTCTTT. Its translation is CASINNRGTEAFF.

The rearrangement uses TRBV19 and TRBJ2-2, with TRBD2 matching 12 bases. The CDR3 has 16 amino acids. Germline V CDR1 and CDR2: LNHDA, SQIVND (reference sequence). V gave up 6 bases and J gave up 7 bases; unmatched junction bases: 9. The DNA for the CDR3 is TGTGCCAGTAGCCGCCGGACTAGCGGGAACCTCGGGGAGCTGTTTTTT. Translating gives CASSRRTSGNLGELFF.

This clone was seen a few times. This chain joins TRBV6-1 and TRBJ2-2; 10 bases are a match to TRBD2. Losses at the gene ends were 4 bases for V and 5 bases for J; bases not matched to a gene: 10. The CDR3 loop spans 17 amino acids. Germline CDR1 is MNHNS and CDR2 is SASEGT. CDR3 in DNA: TGTGCCAGCAGTGGTACCAGAGCGGGAGGGCCTACCGGGGAGCTGTTTTTT. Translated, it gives CASSGTRAGGPTGELFF.

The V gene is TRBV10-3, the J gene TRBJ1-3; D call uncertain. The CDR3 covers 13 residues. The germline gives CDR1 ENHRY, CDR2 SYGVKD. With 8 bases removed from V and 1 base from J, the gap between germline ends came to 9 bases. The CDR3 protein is CAIGSSSGNTIYF. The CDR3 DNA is TGTGCCATCGGGAGCAGTTCTGGAAACACCATATATTTT.

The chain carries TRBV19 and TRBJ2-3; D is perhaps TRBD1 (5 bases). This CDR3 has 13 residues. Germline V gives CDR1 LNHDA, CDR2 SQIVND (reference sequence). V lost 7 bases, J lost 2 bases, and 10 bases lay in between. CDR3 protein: CASNQGSTDTQYF. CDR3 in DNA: TGTGCCAGTAATCAGGGTTCCACAGATACGCAGTATTTT.

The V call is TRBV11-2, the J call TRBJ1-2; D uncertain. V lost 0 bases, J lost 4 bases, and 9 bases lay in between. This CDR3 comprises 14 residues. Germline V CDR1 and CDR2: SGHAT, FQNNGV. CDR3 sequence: CASSLEATSYGYTF. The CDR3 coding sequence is TGTGCCAGCAGCTTAGAAGCGACGAGCTATGGCTACACCTTC.

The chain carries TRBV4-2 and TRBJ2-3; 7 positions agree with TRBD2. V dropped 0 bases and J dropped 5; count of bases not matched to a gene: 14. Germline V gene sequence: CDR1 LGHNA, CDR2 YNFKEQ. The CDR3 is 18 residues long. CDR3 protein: CASSQDGSSGMAKDTQYF. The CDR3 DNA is TGTGCCAGCAGCCAAGATGGGTCGAGCGGGATGGCTAAAGATACGCAGTATTTT.

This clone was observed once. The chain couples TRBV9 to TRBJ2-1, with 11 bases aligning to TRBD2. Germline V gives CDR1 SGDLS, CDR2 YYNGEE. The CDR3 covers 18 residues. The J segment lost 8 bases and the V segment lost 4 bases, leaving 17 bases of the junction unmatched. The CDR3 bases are TGTGCCAGCAGCAACGGACTGACTAGCGGGATTATAAGGTATGAGCAGTTCTTC. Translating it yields CASSNGLTSGIIRYEQFF.

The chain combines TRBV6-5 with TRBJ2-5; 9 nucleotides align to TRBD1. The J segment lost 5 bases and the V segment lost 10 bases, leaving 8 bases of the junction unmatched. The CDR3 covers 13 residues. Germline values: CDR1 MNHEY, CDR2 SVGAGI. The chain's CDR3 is CATQGTGWETQYF. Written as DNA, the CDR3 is TGTGCCACCCAAGGGACAGGGTGGGAGACCCAGTACTTC.

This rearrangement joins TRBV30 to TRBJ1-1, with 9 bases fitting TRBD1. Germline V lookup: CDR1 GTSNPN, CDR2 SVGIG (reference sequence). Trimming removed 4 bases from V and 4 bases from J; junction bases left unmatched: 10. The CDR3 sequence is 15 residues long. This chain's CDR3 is CAWNGQGPRFTEAFF. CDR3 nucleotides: TGTGCCTGGAACGGACAGGGGCCGCGCTTCACTGAAGCTTTCTTT. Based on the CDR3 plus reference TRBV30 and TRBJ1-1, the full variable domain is SQTIHQWPATLVQPVGSPLSLECTVEGTSNPNLYWYRQAAGRGLQLLFYSVGIGQISSEVPQNLSASRPQDRQFILSSKKLLLSDSGFYLCAWNGQGPRFTEAFFGQGTRLTVV.

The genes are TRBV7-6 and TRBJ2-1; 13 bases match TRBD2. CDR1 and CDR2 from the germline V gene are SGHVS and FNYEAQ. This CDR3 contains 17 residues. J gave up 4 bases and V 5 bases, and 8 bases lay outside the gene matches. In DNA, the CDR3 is TGTGCCAGCAGCCCAAGGACTAGCGGGAGTGCTTACAATGAGCAGTTCTTC. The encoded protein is CASSPRTSGSAYNEQFF. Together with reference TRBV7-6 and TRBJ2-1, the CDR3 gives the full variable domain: GAGVSQSPRYKVTKRGQDVALRCDPISGHVSLYWYRQALGQGPEFLTYFNYEAQQDKSGLPNDRFSAERPEGSISTLTIQRTEQRDSAMYRCASSPRTSGSAYNEQFFGPGTRLTVL.

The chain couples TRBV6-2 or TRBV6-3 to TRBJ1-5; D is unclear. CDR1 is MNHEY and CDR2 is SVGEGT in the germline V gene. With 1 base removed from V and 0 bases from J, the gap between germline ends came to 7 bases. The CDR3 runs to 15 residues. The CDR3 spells CASSYFGSSNQPQHF. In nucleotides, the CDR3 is TGTGCCAGCAGTTACTTTGGGAGTAGCAATCAGCCCCAGCATTTT.

As DNA, the CDR3 is TGTGCCGCCTCCGGGGGGGCGGTTCTTGAGCAGTTCTTC. Its protein is CAASGGAVLEQFF. The V and J genes are TRBV24-1 and TRBJ2-1, with 8 bases fitting TRBD2. CDR1 KGHDR and CDR2 SFDVKD come from the germline V gene. This CDR3 comprises 13 residues. The V gene end was trimmed by 12 bases and the J gene end by 9 bases; junction bases not matched to a gene: 12.

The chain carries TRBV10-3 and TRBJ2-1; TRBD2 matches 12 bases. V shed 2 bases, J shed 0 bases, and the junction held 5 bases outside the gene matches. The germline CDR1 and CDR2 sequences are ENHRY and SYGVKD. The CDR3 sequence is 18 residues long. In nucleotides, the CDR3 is TGTGCCATCAGTGAGGGACTAGCGGGGACCATCTCCTACAATGAGCAGTTCTTC. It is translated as CAISEGLAGTISYNEQFF.

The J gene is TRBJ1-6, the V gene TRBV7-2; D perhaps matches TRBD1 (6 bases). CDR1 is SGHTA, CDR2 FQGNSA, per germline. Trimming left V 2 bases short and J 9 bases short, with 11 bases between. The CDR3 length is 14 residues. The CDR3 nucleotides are TGTGCCAGCAGCTTAAACAGGGCGGGTTCACCCCTCCACTTT. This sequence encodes CASSLNRAGSPLHF.

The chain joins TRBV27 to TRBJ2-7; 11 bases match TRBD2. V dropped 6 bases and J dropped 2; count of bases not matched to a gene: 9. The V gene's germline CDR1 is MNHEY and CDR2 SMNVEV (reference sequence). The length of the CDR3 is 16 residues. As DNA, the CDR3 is TGTGCCAGCAGGGTCTTAGGGACTAGCGGCGCCTACGAGCAGTACTTC. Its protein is CASRVLGTSGAYEQYF.

The CDR3 coding sequence is TGTGCCAGCAGCTTGGTTGCCAGCGGAACCGGGGAGCTGTTTTTT. It codes for CASSLVASGTGELFF. The genes are TRBV5-4 and TRBJ2-2; maybe TRBD2 (5 bases). Trimming cost V 0 bases and J 5 bases, with 11 bases left between them. The germline CDR1 and CDR2 sequences are SGHNT and YYREEE (reference sequence). The CDR3 is made up of 15 amino acids.

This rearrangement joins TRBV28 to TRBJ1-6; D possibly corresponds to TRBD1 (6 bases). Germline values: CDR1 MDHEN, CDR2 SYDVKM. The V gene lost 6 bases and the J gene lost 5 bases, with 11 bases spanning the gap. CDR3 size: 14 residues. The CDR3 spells CASSRDNNNSPLHF. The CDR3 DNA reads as TGTGCCAGCAGCCGGGACAATAATAATTCACCCCTCCACTTT.

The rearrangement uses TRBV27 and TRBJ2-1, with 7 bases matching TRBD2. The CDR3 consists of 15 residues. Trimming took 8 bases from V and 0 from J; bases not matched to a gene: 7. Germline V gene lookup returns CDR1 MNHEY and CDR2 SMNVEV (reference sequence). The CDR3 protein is CASGPRTSSYNEQFF. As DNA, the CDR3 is TGTGCCAGCGGCCCCAGGACTAGCTCCTACAATGAGCAGTTCTTC.

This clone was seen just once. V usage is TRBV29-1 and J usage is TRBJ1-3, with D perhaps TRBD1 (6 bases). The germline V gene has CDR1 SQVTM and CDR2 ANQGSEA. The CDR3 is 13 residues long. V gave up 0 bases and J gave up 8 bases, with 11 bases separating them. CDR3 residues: CSVEDRGGDTIYF. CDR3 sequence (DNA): TGCAGCGTTGAAGACAGGGGAGGGGACACCATATATTTT.

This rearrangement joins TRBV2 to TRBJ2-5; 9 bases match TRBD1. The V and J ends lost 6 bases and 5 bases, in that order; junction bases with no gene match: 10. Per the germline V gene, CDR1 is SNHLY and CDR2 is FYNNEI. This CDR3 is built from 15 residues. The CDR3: CASRPWGDRVETQYF. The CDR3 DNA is TGTGCCAGCAGGCCCTGGGGGGACAGGGTGGAGACCCAGTACTTC.

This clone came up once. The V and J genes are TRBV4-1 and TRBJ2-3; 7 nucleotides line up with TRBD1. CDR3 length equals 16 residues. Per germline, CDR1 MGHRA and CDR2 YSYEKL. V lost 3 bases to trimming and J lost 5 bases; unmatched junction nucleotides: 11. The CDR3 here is CASSQTRDSQRDTQYF. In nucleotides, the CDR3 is TGCGCCAGCAGCCAGACCCGGGACAGCCAGAGAGATACGCAGTATTTT.

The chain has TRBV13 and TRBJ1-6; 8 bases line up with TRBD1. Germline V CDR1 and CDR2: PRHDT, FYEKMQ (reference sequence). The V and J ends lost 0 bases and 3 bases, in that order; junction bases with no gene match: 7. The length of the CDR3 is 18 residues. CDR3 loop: CASSLGGGTGVYNSPLHF. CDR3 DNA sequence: TGTGCCAGCAGCTTAGGCGGGGGGACAGGTGTCTATAATTCACCCCTCCACTTT.

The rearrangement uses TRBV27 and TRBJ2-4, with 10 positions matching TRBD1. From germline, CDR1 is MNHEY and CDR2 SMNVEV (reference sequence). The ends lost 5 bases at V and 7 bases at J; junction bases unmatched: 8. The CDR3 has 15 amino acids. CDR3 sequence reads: CASSARQGAPNIQYF. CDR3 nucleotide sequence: TGTGCCAGCAGTGCTAGACAGGGGGCGCCGAACATTCAGTACTTC.

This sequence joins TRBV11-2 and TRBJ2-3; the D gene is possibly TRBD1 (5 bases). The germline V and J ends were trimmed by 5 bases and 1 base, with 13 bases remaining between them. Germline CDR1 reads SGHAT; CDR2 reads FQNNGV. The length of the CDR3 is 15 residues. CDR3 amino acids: CASSATGAGTDTQYF. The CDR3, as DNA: TGTGCCAGCAGCGCTACAGGAGCAGGCACAGATACGCAGTATTTT.